What follows is one TCR beta chain and its context. Donors each provided 7.5 to 10 milliliters of peripheral blood. This sample stems from a study of blood T cells in healthy people across ages. Then a second PCR, running about 7 to 11 cycles, was carried out with a sample-barcoded 5' primer and a J-beta primer mix. Each TCR beta cDNA got a 12-nucleotide random molecular identifier. TCRdb reprocessed the 5' RACE reads with MiXCR, giving one entry per CDR3 protein. The table records 1.5 million to 1.9 million distinct CDR3 sequences, roughly 43% of them present only once. Germline CDR1 and CDR2: SGHRS and YFSETQ. V dropped 4 bases and J dropped 4 bases, with 15 bases sitting between them. The CDR3 has 14 amino acids.

The TCR was taken from a woman between 18 and 29 years old in good health. The sequenced sample consisted of blood. The chain links TRBV5-1 to TRBJ2-7; D possibly corresponds to TRBD1 (6 bases). The CDR3, as DNA: TGCGCCAGCAGCCCTGGCAGGGGCGATTACGAGCAGTACTTC. Translating it yields CASSPGRGDYEQYF.